Listed below are T cell receptor beta chains from one sample, sequenced in a study of T cells in Graves' hyperthyroidism and ophthalmopathy. TCRdb processed the multiplex PCR reads anew with MiXCR; each CDR3 protein has one entry. The profile shows 300,000 to 400,000 distinct CDR3 sequences, over 15% of them singletons. The sequenced sample consisted of blood. Receptors were obtained from a woman aged 50 to 60 with Graves' hyperthyroidism. CDR3s include the opening cysteine and the closing phenylalanine or tryptophan. Each record gives: D gene, CDR3 length, V gene, clone size, J gene, CDR3 protein, CDR3 DNA. The D gene is left open where the match is weak. Size values are once, few and many counts, or a class for expanded clones, and some rows have none.

d_call: -; cdr3_length: 14; v_call: TRBV2; clone_size: -; j_call: TRBJ1-6; cdr3_aa: CASSESPGVSPLHF; cdr3_nt: TGTGCCAGCAGTGAATCTCCCGGGGTCTCACCCCTCCACTTT
d_call: -; cdr3_length: 14; v_call: TRBV11-2; clone_size: many; j_call: TRBJ1-2; cdr3_aa: CASSLEGGLDGYTF; cdr3_nt: TGTGCCAGCAGCTTAGAAGGAGGACTGGATGGCTACACCTTC
d_call: -; cdr3_length: 15; v_call: TRBV6-1; clone_size: -; j_call: TRBJ1-2; cdr3_aa: CASSGGTEFLYGYTF; cdr3_nt: TGTGCCAGCAGTGGGGGGACGGAGTTCCTTTATGGCTACACCTTC
d_call: -; cdr3_length: 12; v_call: TRBV29-1; clone_size: many; j_call: TRBJ2-3; cdr3_aa: CSATVPTDTQYF; cdr3_nt: TGCAGCGCCACGGTCCCGACAGATACGCAGTATTTT
d_call: -; cdr3_length: 12; v_call: TRBV7-3; clone_size: -; j_call: TRBJ2-3; cdr3_aa: CASRNQGGTQYF; cdr3_nt: TGTGCCAGCAGGAATCAGGGGGGAACGCAGTATTTT
d_call: TRBD2; cdr3_length: 16; v_call: TRBV5-1; clone_size: -; j_call: TRBJ2-2; cdr3_aa: CASSLFSGGNTGELFF; cdr3_nt: TGCGCCAGCAGCTTGTTTAGCGGGGGGAACACCGGGGAGCTGTTTTTT
d_call: -; cdr3_length: 18; v_call: TRBV18; clone_size: many; j_call: TRBJ2-7; cdr3_aa: CASSPRYQGPGVTHEQYF; cdr3_nt: TGTGCCAGCTCACCGAGGTACCAGGGCCCGGGGGTCACCCACGAGCAGTACTTC
d_call: -; cdr3_length: 13; v_call: TRBV28; clone_size: -; j_call: TRBJ2-2; cdr3_aa: CASISGGTGELFF; cdr3_nt: TGTGCCAGCATCTCCGGGGGCACCGGGGAGCTGTTTTTT
d_call: -; cdr3_length: 15; v_call: TRBV7-2; clone_size: -; j_call: TRBJ1-4; cdr3_aa: CASSQVSGQAEKLFF; cdr3_nt: TGTGCCAGCAGTCAGGTTTCGGGGCAGGCTGAAAAACTGTTTTTT
d_call: -; cdr3_length: 13; v_call: TRBV13; clone_size: many; j_call: TRBJ1-1; cdr3_aa: CASSFPQGSGAFF; cdr3_nt: TGTGCCAGCAGCTTTCCACAGGGTAGTGGAGCTTTCTTT
d_call: -; cdr3_length: 14; v_call: TRBV25-1; clone_size: many; j_call: TRBJ1-1; cdr3_aa: CASSDVGDRTEAFF; cdr3_nt: TGTGCCAGCAGTGATGTAGGGGACCGCACTGAAGCTTTCTTT
d_call: -; cdr3_length: 15; v_call: TRBV13; clone_size: few; j_call: TRBJ1-3; cdr3_aa: CASSLGQISGNTIYF; cdr3_nt: TGTGCCAGCAGCTTAGGCCAGATCTCTGGAAACACCATATATTTT
d_call: -; cdr3_length: 13; v_call: TRBV3-1; clone_size: few; j_call: TRBJ2-3; cdr3_aa: CASSQESTDTQYF; cdr3_nt: TGTGCCAGCAGCCAAGAGAGTACAGATACGCAGTATTTT
d_call: TRBD2; cdr3_length: 16; v_call: TRBV5-1; clone_size: many; j_call: TRBJ2-2; cdr3_aa: CASSLELAGDTGELFF; cdr3_nt: TGCGCCAGCAGCTTGGAACTAGCGGGGGACACCGGGGAGCTGTTTTTT
d_call: -; cdr3_length: 13; v_call: TRBV15; clone_size: -; j_call: TRBJ2-5; cdr3_aa: CATSRADWETQYF; cdr3_nt: TGTGCCACCAGCAGAGCAGATTGGGAGACCCAGTACTTC
d_call: -; cdr3_length: 14; v_call: TRBV20-1; clone_size: many; j_call: TRBJ2-5; cdr3_aa: CSATGASGGETQYF; cdr3_nt: TGCAGTGCAACGGGGGCCTCTGGGGGGGAGACCCAGTACTTC
d_call: -; cdr3_length: 15; v_call: TRBV6-1; clone_size: -; j_call: TRBJ1-5; cdr3_aa: CASSEGDRFWQPQHF; cdr3_nt: TGTGCCAGCAGTGAAGGAGACAGGTTCTGGCAGCCCCAGCATTTT
d_call: -; cdr3_length: 12; v_call: TRBV19; clone_size: -; j_call: TRBJ1-5; cdr3_aa: CASSEGLGPQHF; cdr3_nt: TGTGCCAGTAGTGAAGGACTGGGGCCCCAGCATTTT
d_call: TRBD1; cdr3_length: 16; v_call: TRBV11-1; clone_size: -; j_call: TRBJ1-2; cdr3_aa: CASSLTMGTAIYGYTF; cdr3_nt: TGTGCCAGCAGCTTAACGATGGGGACAGCGATCTATGGCTACACCTTC
d_call: TRBD1; cdr3_length: 15; v_call: TRBV7-8; clone_size: once; j_call: TRBJ1-1; cdr3_aa: CASSFGQGAAPEAFF; cdr3_nt: TGTGCCAGCAGCTTCGGACAGGGGGCAGCACCTGAAGCTTTCTTT
d_call: -; cdr3_length: 14; v_call: TRBV11-2; clone_size: -; j_call: TRBJ1-1; cdr3_aa: CASSLDGRGTEAFF; cdr3_nt: TGTGCCAGCAGCTTAGATGGGAGGGGCACTGAAGCTTTCTTT
d_call: TRBD2; cdr3_length: 15; v_call: TRBV7-3; clone_size: many; j_call: TRBJ2-1; cdr3_aa: CASSLGTTDGNEQFF; cdr3_nt: TGTGCCAGCAGCTTAGGGACTACAGATGGGAATGAGCAGTTCTTC
d_call: -; cdr3_length: 14; v_call: TRBV2; clone_size: many; j_call: TRBJ2-5; cdr3_aa: CASSERHGRETQYF; cdr3_nt: TGTGCCAGCAGTGAGAGGCACGGGCGGGAGACCCAGTACTTC
d_call: TRBD2; cdr3_length: 14; v_call: TRBV6-1; clone_size: many; j_call: TRBJ2-7; cdr3_aa: CASSEVGGTYEQYF; cdr3_nt: TGTGCCAGCAGTGAAGTCGGGGGGACCTACGAGCAGTACTTC
d_call: -; cdr3_length: 14; v_call: TRBV6-2/TRBV6-3; clone_size: many; j_call: TRBJ2-1; cdr3_aa: CASRERLAGNEQFF; cdr3_nt: TGTGCCAGCAGAGAAAGGTTGGCGGGGAATGAGCAGTTCTTC
d_call: -; cdr3_length: 13; v_call: TRBV20-1; clone_size: -; j_call: TRBJ2-5; cdr3_aa: CSASSWRPEGQYF; cdr3_nt: TGCAGTGCTAGTAGTTGGAGGCCAGAGGGCCAGTACTTC
d_call: -; cdr3_length: 13; v_call: TRBV20-1; clone_size: -; j_call: TRBJ2-7; cdr3_aa: CSAREGPLYEQYF; cdr3_nt: TGCAGTGCTAGAGAAGGGCCTCTCTACGAGCAGTACTTC
d_call: TRBD1; cdr3_length: 15; v_call: TRBV7-3; clone_size: few; j_call: TRBJ2-1; cdr3_aa: CASSPTGAVYNEQFF; cdr3_nt: TGTGCCAGCAGCCCAACAGGGGCAGTCTACAATGAGCAGTTCTTC
d_call: -; cdr3_length: 15; v_call: TRBV19; clone_size: -; j_call: TRBJ2-3; cdr3_aa: CASSTLSTGADTQYF; cdr3_nt: TGTGCCAGTAGTACTCTGTCTACAGGCGCAGATACGCAGTATTTT
d_call: -; cdr3_length: 10; v_call: TRBV20-1; clone_size: many; j_call: TRBJ1-1; cdr3_aa: CSAGKNEAFF; cdr3_nt: TGCAGTGCTGGGAAGAATGAAGCTTTCTTT
d_call: -; cdr3_length: 13; v_call: TRBV12-3/TRBV12-4; clone_size: many; j_call: TRBJ2-5; cdr3_aa: CASSLGQAETQYF; cdr3_nt: TGTGCCAGCAGCCTGGGCCAAGCAGAGACCCAGTACTTC
d_call: -; cdr3_length: 14; v_call: TRBV5-1; clone_size: few; j_call: TRBJ1-4; cdr3_aa: CASSAGSTNEKLFF; cdr3_nt: TGCGCCAGCAGCGCAGGGTCAACTAATGAAAAACTGTTTTTT
d_call: -; cdr3_length: 12; v_call: TRBV6-1; clone_size: few; j_call: TRBJ1-1; cdr3_aa: CASSPAGTRAFF; cdr3_nt: TGTGCCAGCAGTCCCGCCGGGACCCGGGCTTTCTTT
d_call: -; cdr3_length: 17; v_call: TRBV2; clone_size: many; j_call: TRBJ2-3; cdr3_aa: CASIPALLGTSTDTQYF; cdr3_nt: TGTGCCAGCATCCCTGCCTTACTAGGGACTAGCACAGATACGCAGTATTTT
d_call: TRBD1; cdr3_length: 15; v_call: TRBV12-3/TRBV12-4; clone_size: many; j_call: TRBJ2-3; cdr3_aa: CASSLYRGDTDTQYF; cdr3_nt: TGTGCCAGCAGTTTGTACAGGGGGGACACAGATACGCAGTATTTT
d_call: -; cdr3_length: 15; v_call: TRBV7-9; clone_size: -; j_call: TRBJ1-2; cdr3_aa: CASSLDQGVNGGYTF; cdr3_nt: TGTGCCAGCAGCTTAGACCAGGGCGTAAACGGAGGCTACACCTTC
d_call: -; cdr3_length: 15; v_call: TRBV12-3/TRBV12-4; clone_size: many; j_call: TRBJ1-6; cdr3_aa: CASSLQGPTGSPLHF; cdr3_nt: TGTGCCAGCAGTTTACAAGGGCCGACCGGTTCACCCCTCCACTTT
d_call: -; cdr3_length: 15; v_call: TRBV6-5; clone_size: -; j_call: TRBJ1-2; cdr3_aa: CASSYGAFTNYGYTF; cdr3_nt: TGTGCCAGCAGTTACGGTGCCTTCACTAACTATGGCTACACCTTC
d_call: TRBD1; cdr3_length: 14; v_call: TRBV20-1; clone_size: many; j_call: TRBJ2-7; cdr3_aa: CSASGDRSSYEQYF; cdr3_nt: TGCAGTGCTAGTGGGGACAGGAGCTCCTACGAGCAGTACTTC
d_call: TRBD1; cdr3_length: 15; v_call: TRBV25-1; clone_size: -; j_call: TRBJ2-1; cdr3_aa: CASSPTGTVANEQFF; cdr3_nt: TGTGCCAGCAGTCCAACCGGGACAGTCGCCAATGAGCAGTTCTTC
d_call: TRBD1; cdr3_length: 12; v_call: TRBV20-1; clone_size: few; j_call: TRBJ2-4; cdr3_aa: CSAMGQGDIQYF; cdr3_nt: TGCAGTGCTATGGGACAGGGGGACATTCAGTACTTC
d_call: TRBD1; cdr3_length: 15; v_call: TRBV5-1; clone_size: -; j_call: TRBJ2-3; cdr3_aa: CASNSGTGSPDTQYF; cdr3_nt: TGCGCCAGCAACTCCGGGACAGGGAGTCCAGATACGCAGTATTTT
d_call: -; cdr3_length: 15; v_call: TRBV2; clone_size: many; j_call: TRBJ2-5; cdr3_aa: CASSEVAGLGETQYF; cdr3_nt: TGTGCCAGCAGTGAGGTAGCCGGGCTGGGGGAGACCCAGTACTTC
d_call: TRBD1; cdr3_length: 16; v_call: TRBV7-8; clone_size: -; j_call: TRBJ2-3; cdr3_aa: CASSLGPYRGEDTQYF; cdr3_nt: TGTGCCAGCAGCTTAGGTCCTTACAGGGGTGAAGATACGCAGTATTTT
d_call: TRBD1; cdr3_length: 15; v_call: TRBV5-1; clone_size: -; j_call: TRBJ2-1; cdr3_aa: CASSLAGQGLNEQFF; cdr3_nt: TGCGCCAGCAGCTTGGCGGGACAGGGGCTGAATGAGCAGTTCTTC
d_call: -; cdr3_length: 12; v_call: TRBV20-1; clone_size: -; j_call: TRBJ2-5; cdr3_aa: CSAEVPQETQYF; cdr3_nt: TGCAGTGCTGAAGTACCACAAGAGACCCAGTACTTC
d_call: TRBD1; cdr3_length: 15; v_call: TRBV28; clone_size: few; j_call: TRBJ1-1; cdr3_aa: CASSFRTGGRTEAFF; cdr3_nt: TGTGCCAGCAGTTTCCGGACAGGGGGCCGGACTGAAGCTTTCTTT
d_call: -; cdr3_length: 17; v_call: TRBV3-1; clone_size: -; j_call: TRBJ1-2; cdr3_aa: CASSQAGSGTQGYGYTF; cdr3_nt: TGTGCCAGCAGCCAAGCGGGGTCCGGGACCCAGGGCTATGGCTACACCTTC
d_call: -; cdr3_length: 15; v_call: TRBV12-3/TRBV12-4; clone_size: -; j_call: TRBJ1-2; cdr3_aa: CASSLSGSTIYGYTF; cdr3_nt: TGTGCCAGCAGCCTCTCAGGGTCCACGATTTATGGCTACACCTTC
d_call: -; cdr3_length: 14; v_call: TRBV5-1; clone_size: -; j_call: TRBJ1-4; cdr3_aa: CASSVDSENEKLFF; cdr3_nt: TGCGCCAGCAGCGTGGACAGTGAAAATGAAAAACTGTTTTTT
d_call: -; cdr3_length: 16; v_call: TRBV11-2; clone_size: many; j_call: TRBJ2-5; cdr3_aa: CASSLVEGPDGETQYF; cdr3_nt: TGTGCCAGCAGCTTAGTGGAAGGCCCAGACGGGGAGACCCAGTACTTC
d_call: -; cdr3_length: 14; v_call: TRBV6-1; clone_size: many; j_call: TRBJ1-5; cdr3_aa: CASSDRGRNQPQHF; cdr3_nt: TGTGCCAGCAGTGACAGGGGACGGAATCAGCCCCAGCATTTT
d_call: TRBD2; cdr3_length: 14; v_call: TRBV20-1; clone_size: many; j_call: TRBJ2-3; cdr3_aa: CSARLAVSTDTQYF; cdr3_nt: TGCAGTGCCAGGCTAGCGGTTAGCACAGATACGCAGTATTTT
d_call: TRBD2; cdr3_length: 17; v_call: TRBV27; clone_size: many; j_call: TRBJ2-7; cdr3_aa: CASSKQPSLLAAYEQYF; cdr3_nt: TGTGCCAGCAGTAAACAACCGTCCTTACTAGCGGCCTACGAGCAGTACTTC
d_call: -; cdr3_length: 15; v_call: TRBV6-5; clone_size: few; j_call: TRBJ2-3; cdr3_aa: CASSYSDEGTDTQYF; cdr3_nt: TGTGCCAGCAGTTACTCGGACGAGGGCACAGATACGCAGTATTTT
d_call: TRBD1; cdr3_length: 14; v_call: TRBV6-9; clone_size: few; j_call: TRBJ1-5; cdr3_aa: CASSSQGAMQPQHF; cdr3_nt: TGTGCCAGCAGTTCTCAGGGGGCAATGCAGCCCCAGCATTTT
d_call: -; cdr3_length: 15; v_call: TRBV4-2; clone_size: -; j_call: TRBJ1-2; cdr3_aa: CASSQEKGANYGYTF; cdr3_nt: TGTGCCAGCAGCCAAGAGAAGGGAGCTAACTATGGCTACACCTTC
d_call: -; cdr3_length: 17; v_call: TRBV4-1; clone_size: -; j_call: TRBJ1-1; cdr3_aa: CASSQVGAVGLNTEAFF; cdr3_nt: TGCGCCAGCAGCCAAGTTGGGGCAGTTGGGCTGAACACTGAAGCTTTCTTT
d_call: TRBD2; cdr3_length: 16; v_call: TRBV6-5; clone_size: few; j_call: TRBJ2-2; cdr3_aa: CASSYSTSGNTGELFF; cdr3_nt: TGTGCCAGCAGTTACTCGACTAGCGGGAACACCGGGGAGCTGTTTTTT